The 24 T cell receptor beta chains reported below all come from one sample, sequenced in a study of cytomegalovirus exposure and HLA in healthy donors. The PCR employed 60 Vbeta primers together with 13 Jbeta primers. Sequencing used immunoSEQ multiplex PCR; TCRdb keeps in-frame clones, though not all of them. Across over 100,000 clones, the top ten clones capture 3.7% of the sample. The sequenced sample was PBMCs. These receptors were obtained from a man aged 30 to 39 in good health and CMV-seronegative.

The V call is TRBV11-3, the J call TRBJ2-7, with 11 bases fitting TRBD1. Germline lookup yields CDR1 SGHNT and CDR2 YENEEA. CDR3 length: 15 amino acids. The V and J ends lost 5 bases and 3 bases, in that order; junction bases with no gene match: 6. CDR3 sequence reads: CASSQGQGDRYEQYF. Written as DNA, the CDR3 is TGTGCCAGCAGCCAGGGACAGGGGGATCGCTACGAGCAGTACTTC.

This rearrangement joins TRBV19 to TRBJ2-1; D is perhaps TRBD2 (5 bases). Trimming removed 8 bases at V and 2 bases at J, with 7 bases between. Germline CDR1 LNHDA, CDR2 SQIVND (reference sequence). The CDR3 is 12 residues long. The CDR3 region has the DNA TGTGCCAGTCGGGGTACCTACAATGAGCAGTTCTTC. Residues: CASRGTYNEQFF.

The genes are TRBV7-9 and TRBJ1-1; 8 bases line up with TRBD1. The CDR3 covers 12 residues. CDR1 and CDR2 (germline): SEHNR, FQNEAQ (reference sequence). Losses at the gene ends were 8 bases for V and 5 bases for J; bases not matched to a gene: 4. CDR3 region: CASVQGVTEAFF. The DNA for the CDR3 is TGTGCCAGCGTACAGGGGGTTACTGAAGCTTTCTTT.

The CDR3 here is CASSLAGSNTEAFF. In DNA, the CDR3 is TGTGCCAGCAGTTTAGCAGGCTCGAACACTGAAGCTTTCTTT. This rearrangement joins TRBV27 to TRBJ1-1, with no clear D. V gave up 2 bases and J gave up 1 base, with 8 bases separating them. CDR1 is MNHEY and CDR2 is SMNVEV in the germline V gene (reference sequence). This CDR3 spans 14 amino acids.

CDR3 nucleotide sequence: TGTGCCAGCAGTGAGGGGAGGACCCAGTACTTC. Translation gives CASSEGRTQYF. The chain employs TRBV2 and TRBJ2-5, with D possibly being TRBD2 (5 bases). The CDR3 has 11 amino acids. The germline V gene encodes CDR1 SNHLY and CDR2 FYNNEI. V lost 3 bases and J 7 bases, leaving 6 bases between the germline ends.

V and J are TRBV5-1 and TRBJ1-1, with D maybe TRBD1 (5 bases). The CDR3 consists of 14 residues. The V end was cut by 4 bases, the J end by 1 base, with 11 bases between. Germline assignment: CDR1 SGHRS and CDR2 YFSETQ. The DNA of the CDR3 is TGCGCCAGCAGCGCCTCGGGGGAGAACACTGAAGCTTTCTTT. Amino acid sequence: CASSASGENTEAFF.

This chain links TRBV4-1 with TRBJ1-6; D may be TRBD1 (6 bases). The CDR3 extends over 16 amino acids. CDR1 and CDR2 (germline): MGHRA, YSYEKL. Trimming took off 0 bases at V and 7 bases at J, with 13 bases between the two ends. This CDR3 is CASSQDLGARNSPLHF. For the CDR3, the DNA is TGCGCCAGCAGCCAAGATTTGGGGGCTAGGAATTCACCCCTCCACTTT.

The CDR3 sequence: CASTQRGPSTGELFF. CDR3 nucleotides: TGTGCCAGTACTCAGCGGGGGCCTTCCACCGGGGAGCTGTTTTTT. The chain links TRBV19 to TRBJ2-2, with 8 bases lining up with TRBD2. Per the germline V gene, CDR1 is LNHDA and CDR2 is SQIVND (reference sequence). Losses at the gene ends were 7 bases for V and 4 bases for J; bases not matched to a gene: 8. This CDR3 region has 15 residues. Looking up the rest from reference TRBV19 and TRBJ2-2 gives the full variable domain: DGGITQSPKYLFRKEGQNVTLSCEQNLNHDAMYWYRQDPGQGLRLIYYSQIVNDFQKGDIAEGYSVSREKKESFPLTVTSAQKNPTAFYLCASTQRGPSTGELFFGEGSRLTVL.

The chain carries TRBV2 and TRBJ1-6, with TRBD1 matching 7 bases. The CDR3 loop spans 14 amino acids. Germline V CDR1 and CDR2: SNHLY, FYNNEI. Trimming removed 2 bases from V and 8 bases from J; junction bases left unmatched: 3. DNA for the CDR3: TGTGCCAGCAGTGAATTGAGGGGGCATTCACCCCTCCACTTT. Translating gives CASSELRGHSPLHF.

CDR3 sequence reads: CASSVGIYPDTQYF. The CDR3 DNA follows: TGTGCCAGCAGCGTCGGGATTTACCCAGATACGCAGTATTTT. This chain uses TRBV11-1 with TRBJ2-3; a possible D gene is TRBD2 (5 bases). V dropped 5 bases and J dropped 4 bases, with 13 bases sitting between them. The CDR3 has 14 residues. The germline V gene has CDR1 SGHAT and CDR2 FQDESV (reference sequence).

DNA of the CDR3: TGCGCCAGCAGCTTGGCAGGTAATAGCAATCAGCCCCAGCATTTT. The encoded protein is CASSLAGNSNQPQHF. The V call is TRBV5-1, the J call TRBJ1-5, with unresolved D. The V gene's germline CDR1 is SGHRS and CDR2 YFSETQ. Trimming removed 0 bases from V and 0 bases from J, with 7 bases in between. The CDR3 loop spans 15 amino acids.

The CDR3 bases are TGTGCCAGCAGCGTAGATACAGGCCCCTATGGCTACACCTTC. Protein product: CASSVDTGPYGYTF. The gene calls are TRBV9 and TRBJ1-2; D is possibly TRBD1 (5 bases). The CDR3 spans 14 residues. From germline, CDR1 is SGDLS and CDR2 YYNGEE. Trimming pared 0 bases from V and 4 bases from J, leaving 10 bases between.

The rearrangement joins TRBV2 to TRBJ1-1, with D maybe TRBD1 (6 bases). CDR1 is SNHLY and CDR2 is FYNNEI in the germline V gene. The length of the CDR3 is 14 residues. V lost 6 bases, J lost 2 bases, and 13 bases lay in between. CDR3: CASRDGQTNTEAFF. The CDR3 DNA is TGTGCCAGCAGGGACGGACAGACCAACACTGAAGCTTTCTTT.

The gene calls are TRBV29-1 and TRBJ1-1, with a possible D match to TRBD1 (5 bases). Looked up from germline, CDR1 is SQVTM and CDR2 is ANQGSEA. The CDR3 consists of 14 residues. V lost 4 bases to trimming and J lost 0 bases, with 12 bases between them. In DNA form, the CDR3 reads TGCAGCGTTGCCCGACAGAGTATGAACACTGAAGCTTTCTTT. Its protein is CSVARQSMNTEAFF.

The CDR3 reads CASEGVGDTEAFF. Here the CDR3 DNA reads TGTGCCAGTGAGGGGGTAGGCGACACTGAAGCTTTCTTT. The chain recombines TRBV9 with TRBJ1-1; D might be TRBD1 (6 bases). The CDR3 covers 13 residues. Germline CDR1 SGDLS, CDR2 YYNGEE. V lost 8 bases and J lost 3, with 14 bases in between.

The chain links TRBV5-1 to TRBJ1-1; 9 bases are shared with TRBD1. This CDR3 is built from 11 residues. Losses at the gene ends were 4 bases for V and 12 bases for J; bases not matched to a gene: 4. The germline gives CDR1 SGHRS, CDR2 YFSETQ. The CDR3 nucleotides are TGCGCCAGCAGCGCCGGACAGGGGACTTTCTTT. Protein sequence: CASSAGQGTFF.

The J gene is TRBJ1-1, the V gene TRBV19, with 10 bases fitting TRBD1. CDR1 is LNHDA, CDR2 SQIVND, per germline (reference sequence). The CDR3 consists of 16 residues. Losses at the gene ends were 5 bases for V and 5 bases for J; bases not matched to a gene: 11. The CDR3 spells CASSAGTGEIWTEAFF. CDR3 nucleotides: TGTGCCAGTAGTGCCGGGACAGGGGAGATTTGGACTGAAGCTTTCTTT. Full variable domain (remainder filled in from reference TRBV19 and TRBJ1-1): DGGITQSPKYLFRKEGQNVTLSCEQNLNHDAMYWYRQDPGQGLRLIYYSQIVNDFQKGDIAEGYSVSREKKESFPLTVTSAQKNPTAFYLCASSAGTGEIWTEAFFGQGTRLTVV.

This chain's CDR3 is CASSLSFFPGTSSYNEQFF. The CDR3 DNA is TGTGCCAGCAGTTTATCGTTTTTCCCAGGTACGAGCTCCTACAATGAGCAGTTCTTC. The chain couples TRBV27 to TRBJ2-1; D gene unclear. CDR1 is MNHEY and CDR2 is SMNVEV in the germline V gene (reference sequence). The CDR3 spans 19 residues. V gave up 0 bases and J gave up 0 bases, with 18 bases separating them.

The CDR3, as DNA: TGTGCCAGCAGCTTCGGACTAGCGGGGGGGCCCACAGATACGCAGTATTTT. Encoded protein: CASSFGLAGGPTDTQYF. The chain links TRBV11-2 to TRBJ2-3, with 15 bases matching TRBD2. Germline assignment: CDR1 SGHAT and CDR2 FQNNGV. Trimming removed 3 bases from V and 2 bases from J; junction bases left unmatched: 3. CDR3 length: 17 amino acids. Looking up the rest from reference TRBV11-2 and TRBJ2-3 gives the full variable domain: EAGVAQSPRYKIIEKRQSVAFWCNPISGHATLYWYQQILGQGPKLLIQFQNNGVVDDSQLPKDRFSAERLKGVDSTLKIQPAKLEDSAVYLCASSFGLAGGPTDTQYFGPGTRLTVL.

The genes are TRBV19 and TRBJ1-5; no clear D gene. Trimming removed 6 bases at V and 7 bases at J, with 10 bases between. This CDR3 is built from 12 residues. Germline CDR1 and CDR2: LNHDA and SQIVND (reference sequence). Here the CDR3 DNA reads TGTGCCAGTAGCGTTGGAGGACAGCCCCAGCATTTT. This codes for CASSVGGQPQHF.

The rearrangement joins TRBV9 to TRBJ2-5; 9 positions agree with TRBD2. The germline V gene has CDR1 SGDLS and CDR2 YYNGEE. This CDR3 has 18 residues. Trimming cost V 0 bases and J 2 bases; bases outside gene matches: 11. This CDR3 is CASSVGLAGRGLQETQYF. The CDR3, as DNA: TGTGCCAGCAGCGTAGGCCTAGCGGGGAGAGGTTTACAAGAGACCCAGTACTTC. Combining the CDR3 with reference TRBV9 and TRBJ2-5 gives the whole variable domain DSGVTQTPKHLITATGQRVTLRCSPRSGDLSVYWYQQSLDQGLQFLIQYYNGEERAKGNILERFSAQQFPDLHSELNLSSLELGDSALYFCASSVGLAGRGLQETQYFGPGTRLLVL.

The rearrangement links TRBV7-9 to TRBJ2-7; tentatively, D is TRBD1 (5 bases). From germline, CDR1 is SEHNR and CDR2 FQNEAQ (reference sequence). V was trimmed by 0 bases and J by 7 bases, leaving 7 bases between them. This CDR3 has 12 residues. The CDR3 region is CASSLADREQYF. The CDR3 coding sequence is TGTGCCAGCAGCTTAGCCGACAGAGAGCAGTACTTC.

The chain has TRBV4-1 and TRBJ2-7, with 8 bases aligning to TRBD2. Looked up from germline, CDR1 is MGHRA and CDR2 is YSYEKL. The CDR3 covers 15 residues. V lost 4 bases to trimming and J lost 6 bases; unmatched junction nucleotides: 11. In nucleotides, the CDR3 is TGCGCCAGCAGCCTCCACGGGGGGGGGAGGGGCGAGCAGTACTTC. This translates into CASSLHGGGRGEQYF.

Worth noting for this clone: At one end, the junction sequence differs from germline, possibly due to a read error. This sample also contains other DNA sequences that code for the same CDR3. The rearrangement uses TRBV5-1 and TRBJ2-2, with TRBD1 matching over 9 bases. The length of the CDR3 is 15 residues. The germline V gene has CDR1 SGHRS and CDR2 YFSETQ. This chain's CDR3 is CASSLDRGNTGELFF. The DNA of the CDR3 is TGCGCCAGCAGTTTGGACAGGGGAAACACCGGGGAGCTGTTTTTT.